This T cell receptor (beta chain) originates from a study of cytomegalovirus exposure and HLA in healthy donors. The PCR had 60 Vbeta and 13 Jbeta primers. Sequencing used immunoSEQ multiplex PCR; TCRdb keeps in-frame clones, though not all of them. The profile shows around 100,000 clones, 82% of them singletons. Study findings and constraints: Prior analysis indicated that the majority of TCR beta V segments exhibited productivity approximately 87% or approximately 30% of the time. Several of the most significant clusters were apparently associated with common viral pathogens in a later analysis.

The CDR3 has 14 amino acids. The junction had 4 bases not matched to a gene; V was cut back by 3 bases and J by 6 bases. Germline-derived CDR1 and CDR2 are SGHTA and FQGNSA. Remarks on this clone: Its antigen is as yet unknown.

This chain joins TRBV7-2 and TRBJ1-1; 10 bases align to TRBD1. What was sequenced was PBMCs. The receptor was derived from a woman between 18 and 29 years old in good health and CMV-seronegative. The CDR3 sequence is CASSFRTGGSEAFF. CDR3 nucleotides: TGTGCCAGCAGCTTTAGGACAGGGGGGTCTGAAGCTTTCTTT.